This T cell receptor beta chain was sequenced for a study of Ad26.COV2.S vaccination and SARS-CoV-2 variants. TCRdb's copy holds only in-frame clones and misses some; the assay was immunoSEQ multiplex PCR. The sample has hundreds of thousands of clones; 70% to 90% are singletons. Treatment indicated: some 20 received Ad26.COV2.S at low or high dose, single or two shots; several received placebo; per-sample allocation not given. Sampling was done on day 63 after the first vaccine or placebo injection. Study results and caveats: Non-spike TCR breadth did not differ much between vaccine and placebo recipients. The study found higher spike-specific TCR breadth in vaccine than placebo recipients.

A remark on this clone: Its antigen is not identified.

In germline, CDR1 is MNHEY, CDR2 SVGEGT. CDR3 size: 15 residues. Trimming left V 0 bases short and J 11 bases short, with 19 bases between. This specimen consisted of peripheral blood, obtained in a trial of Ad26.COV2.S vaccine versus placebo. V and J are TRBV6-2 or TRBV6-3 and TRBJ1-1, with D uncertain. The receptor was derived from a person between 18 and 65 years old who received the Ad26.COV2.S COVID-19 vaccine or a placebo. DNA of the CDR3: TGTGCCAGCAGTTACTCGAAAAGGGAGTTGTTTTCTGCTTTCTTT. This gives the protein CASSYSKRELFSAFF.